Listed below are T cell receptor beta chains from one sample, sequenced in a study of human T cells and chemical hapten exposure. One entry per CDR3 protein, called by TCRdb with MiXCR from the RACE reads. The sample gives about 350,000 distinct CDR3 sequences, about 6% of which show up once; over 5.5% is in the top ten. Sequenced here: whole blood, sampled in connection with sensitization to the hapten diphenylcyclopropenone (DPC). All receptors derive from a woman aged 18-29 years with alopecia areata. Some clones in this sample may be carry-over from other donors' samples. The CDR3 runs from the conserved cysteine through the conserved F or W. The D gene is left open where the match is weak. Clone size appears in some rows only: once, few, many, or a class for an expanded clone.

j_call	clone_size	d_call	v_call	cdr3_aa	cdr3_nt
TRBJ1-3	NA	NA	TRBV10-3	CATSSGAGRNTIYF	TGTGCCACCAGTTCAGGGGCAGGGAGAAACACCATATATTTT
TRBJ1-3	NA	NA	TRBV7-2	CASSLDGESGNTIYF	TGTGCCAGCAGCTTAGATGGGGAATCTGGAAACACCATATATTTT
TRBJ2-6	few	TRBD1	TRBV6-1	CASSETGGTGANVLTF	TGTGCCAGCAGTGAAACAGGGGGCACTGGGGCCAACGTCCTGACTTTC
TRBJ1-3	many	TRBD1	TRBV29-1	CSVATGVGNTIYF	TGCAGCGTAGCGACAGGGGTCGGAAACACCATATATTTT
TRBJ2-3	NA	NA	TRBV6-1	CASSGISFLDTQYF	TGTGCCAGCAGTGGAATCAGTTTCTTGGATACGCAGTATTTT
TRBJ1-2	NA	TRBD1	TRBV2	CASRLRAGGGGYTF	TGTGCCAGCAGACTAAGGGCAGGGGGAGGTGGCTACACCTTC
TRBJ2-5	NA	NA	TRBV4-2	CASSQDVGEETQYF	TGTGCCAGCAGCCAAGATGTCGGGGAAGAGACCCAGTACTTC
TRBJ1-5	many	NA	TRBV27	CASSTQGMDQPQHF	TGTGCCAGCAGCACCCAGGGCATGGATCAGCCCCAGCATTTT
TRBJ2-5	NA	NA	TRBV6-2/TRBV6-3	CASSTLIDSLQETQYF	TGTGCCAGCAGCACCTTGATAGACAGCCTCCAAGAGACCCAGTACTTC
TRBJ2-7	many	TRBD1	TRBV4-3	CASSPDRGKLYEQYF	TGCGCCAGCAGCCCGGACAGGGGGAAACTCTACGAGCAGTACTTC
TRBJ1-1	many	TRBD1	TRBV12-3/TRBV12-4	CASSFRYGQGPPEAFF	TGTGCCAGCAGTTTTCGGTACGGACAGGGACCCCCTGAAGCTTTCTTT
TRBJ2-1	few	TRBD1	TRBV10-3	CAISEYWGQGSDEQFF	TGTGCCATCAGTGAATACTGGGGACAGGGGTCCGATGAGCAGTTCTTC
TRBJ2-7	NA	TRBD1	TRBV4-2	CASSQIGTAYEQYF	TGTGCCAGCAGCCAAATCGGGACAGCATACGAGCAGTACTTC
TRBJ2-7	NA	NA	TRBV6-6	CASSSGRTPRSYEQYF	TGTGCCAGCAGTAGCGGACGGACGCCACGCTCCTACGAGCAGTACTTC
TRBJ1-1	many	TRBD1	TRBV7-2	CASSSRRQGRTEAFF	TGTGCCAGCAGCTCTAGGAGACAGGGGCGGACTGAAGCTTTCTTT
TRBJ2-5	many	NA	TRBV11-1	CASSLEGTPETQYF	TGTGCCAGCAGCTTAGAAGGGACGCCGGAGACCCAGTACTTC
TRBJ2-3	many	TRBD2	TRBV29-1	CSVVSWLAVDDTQYF	TGCAGCGTTGTATCTTGGCTAGCGGTCGATGATACGCAGTATTTT
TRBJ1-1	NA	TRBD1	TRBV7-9	CASTLGQGLPNTEAFF	TGTGCCAGCACCCTAGGACAGGGTTTACCGAACACTGAAGCTTTCTTT
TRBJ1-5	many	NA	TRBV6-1	CASFDSDRVIQPQHF	TGTGCCAGCTTTGACTCGGACCGGGTTATTCAGCCCCAGCATTTT
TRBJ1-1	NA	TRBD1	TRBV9	CASSPTLQGGTEAFF	TGTGCCAGCAGCCCTACCCTCCAGGGGGGCACTGAAGCTTTCTTT
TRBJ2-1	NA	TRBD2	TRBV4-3	CASSQEIVAGGPVYNEQFF	TGCGCCAGCAGCCAAGAAATCGTAGCGGGGGGACCCGTTTACAATGAGCAGTTCTTC
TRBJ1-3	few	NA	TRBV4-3	CASSQGRGLGGNTIYF	TGCGCCAGCAGCCAAGGTCGGGGGCTGGGCGGAAACACCATATATTTT
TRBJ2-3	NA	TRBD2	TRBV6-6	CVSGGTDTQYF	TGTGTTAGCGGGGGCACAGATACGCAGTATTTT
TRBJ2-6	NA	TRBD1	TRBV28	CASSSGTEANVLTF	TGTGCCAGCAGTTCCGGGACAGAGGCCAACGTCCTGACTTTC
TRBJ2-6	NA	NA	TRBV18	CASSPPQGSAGANVLTF	TGTGCCAGCTCACCACCGCAGGGATCAGCTGGGGCCAACGTCCTGACTTTC
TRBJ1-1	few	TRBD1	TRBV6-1	CASSDGTGGLGEAFF	TGTGCCAGCAGTGATGGGACAGGGGGCCTGGGTGAAGCTTTCTTT
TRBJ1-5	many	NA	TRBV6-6	CASSYVSRASQPQHF	TGTGCCAGCAGTTACGTGAGTAGGGCGAGCCAGCCCCAGCATTTT
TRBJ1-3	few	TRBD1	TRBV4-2	CASSQDGQGDGNTIYF	TGTGCCAGCAGCCAAGATGGACAGGGGGACGGAAACACCATATATTTT
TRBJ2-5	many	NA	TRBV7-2	CASSPVREIYQETQYF	TGTGCCAGCAGCCCCGTTCGGGAAATCTACCAAGAGACCCAGTACTTC
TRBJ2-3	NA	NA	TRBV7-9	CASSRTFPSTDTQYF	TGTGCCAGCAGCCGGACGTTCCCTAGCACAGATACGCAGTATTTT
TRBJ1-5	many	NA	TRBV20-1	CSARDSGKQRGNQPQHF	TGCAGTGCTAGAGATAGCGGGAAACAGAGGGGCAATCAGCCCCAGCATTTT
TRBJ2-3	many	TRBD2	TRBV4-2	CASSQISGAADTQYF	TGTGCCAGCAGCCAAATCAGCGGGGCCGCAGATACGCAGTATTTT
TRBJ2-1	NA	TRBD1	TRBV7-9	CASSSVAGTGPREISFF	TGTGCCAGCAGCTCCGTGGCCGGGACAGGGCCTAGAGAGATATCGTTCTTC
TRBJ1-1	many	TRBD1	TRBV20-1	CSAIGTGTQAFF	TGCAGTGCTATCGGGACAGGGACCCAAGCTTTCTTT
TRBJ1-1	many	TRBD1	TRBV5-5	CASSPAGTGLQGAFF	TGTGCCAGCAGTCCCGCCGGGACAGGGCTCCAAGGGGCTTTCTTT
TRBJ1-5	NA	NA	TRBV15	CATSRTGGWKPQHF	TGTGCCACCAGCAGGACGGGAGGGTGGAAGCCCCAGCATTTT
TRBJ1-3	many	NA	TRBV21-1	CASSETDSFSGNTIYF	TGTGCCAGCAGCGAGACAGACAGTTTCTCTGGAAACACCATATATTTT
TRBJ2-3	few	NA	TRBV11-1	CASSSERGGDADTQYF	TGTGCCAGCAGCTCCGAAAGGGGGGGCGACGCAGATACGCAGTATTTT
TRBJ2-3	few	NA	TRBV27	CASSLSSVSTDTQYF	TGTGCCAGCAGTTTATCTAGCGTGAGCACAGATACGCAGTATTTT
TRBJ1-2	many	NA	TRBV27	CASSRTEANYGYTF	TGTGCCAGCTCTCGTACAGAGGCTAACTATGGCTACACCTTC
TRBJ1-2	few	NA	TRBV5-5	CASSLDTEGYGYTF	TGTGCCAGCAGCTTGGATACGGAAGGCTATGGCTACACCTTC
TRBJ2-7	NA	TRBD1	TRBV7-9	CASSLGTGTGSYEQYF	TGTGCCAGCAGCTTGGGGACCGGGACAGGCTCCTACGAGCAGTACTTC
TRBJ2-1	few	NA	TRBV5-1	CASSLTASSYNEQFF	TGCGCCAGCAGCCTGACAGCCAGCTCCTACAATGAGCAGTTCTTC